Sequencing of this T cell receptor (beta chain) was carried out in a study of CD8 T cells in Susac syndrome. As regards this clonotype: Antigen unknown.

cDNA came from about 0.5 to 1 ug RNA primed by random hexamers. Coverage of TCR beta CDR3 amplification by immunoSEQ multiplex PCR extended to 54 Vbeta and 13 Jbeta. TCRdb redid the calling of the immunoSEQ multiplex PCR reads with MiXCR, one entry per CDR3 protein. The sample yields about 140,000 distinct CDR3 sequences, 95% seen once. The authors carried out high-throughput sequencing of TCR beta. They applied it to CD8+ and CD4+ T cells obtained from blood. It was negative isolation that provided the CD8+ and CD4+ T cells, whereas TEMRA cells were enriched by FACS. Study outcomes and limitations: A relatively small number of individuals underwent TCR sequencing and HLA analysis.

The V end lost 1 base, the J end lost 6 bases, and 9 bases lay between the germline ends. CDR1 and CDR2 (germline): DFQATT, SNEGSKA (reference sequence). This CDR3 has 13 residues. The chain joins TRBV20-1 to TRBJ2-2; unclear D gene. The sequenced sample consisted of CD4+ T cells from PBMCs. The TCR comes from a human donor with multiple sclerosis. The CDR3 bases are TGCAGTGCTAGAGTACAGCTAGCCGGGGAGCTGTTTTTT. Its translation: CSARVQLAGELFF.